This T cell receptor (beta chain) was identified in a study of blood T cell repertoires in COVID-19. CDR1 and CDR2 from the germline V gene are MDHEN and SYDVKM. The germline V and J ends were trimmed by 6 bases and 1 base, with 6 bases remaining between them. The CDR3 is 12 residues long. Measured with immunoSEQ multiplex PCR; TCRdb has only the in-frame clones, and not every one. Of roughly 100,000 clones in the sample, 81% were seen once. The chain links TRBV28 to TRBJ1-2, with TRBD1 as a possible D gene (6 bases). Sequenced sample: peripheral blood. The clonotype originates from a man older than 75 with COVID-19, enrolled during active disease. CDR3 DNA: TGTGCCAGCAGGGGACATAACTATGGCTACACCTTC. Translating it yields CASRGHNYGYTF.